In this sample, the clone carrying this T cell receptor beta chain turned up a few times. Its target is unknown. Per germline, CDR1 MNHNS and CDR2 SASEGT. CDR3 length: 18 residues. The V end was cut by 2 bases, the J end by 4 bases, with 20 bases between. This sample was included in a study of response to subunit inactivated influenza vaccine. Study-level points and caveats: Each seasonal influenza vaccination recruits few new T cells, the authors suggested.

TCRdb fed the RT-PCR reads into MiXCR, producing one record per CDR3 protein. The repertoire holds about 700,000 distinct CDR3 sequences, with 15% to 18% as singletons. The TCR sequence derives from a man aged 50-60 years who received an inactivated influenza vaccine. J is TRBJ2-2 and V is TRBV6-1; the D gene is possibly TRBD1 (6 bases). The sequences come from PBMCs from blood, collected 11 to 12 days after vaccination. In DNA, the CDR3 is TGTGCCAGCAGTGAAATGTATGGTGGCAGGGGTCTCACCGGGGAGCTGTTTTTT. Translated: CASSEMYGGRGLTGELFF.